The clone carrying this T cell receptor (beta chain) has at least ten counts. Antigen: not known. Trimming cost V 3 bases and J 0 bases, with 12 bases left between them. Germline CDR1 GTSNPN, CDR2 SVGIG (reference sequence). This CDR3 spans 15 amino acids. With listed TCR primers and previously described methods, bulk TCR libraries were prepared. TCRdb used MiXCR to reprocess the PCR reads, holding one entry per CDR3 protein. The sample lists about 640,000 distinct CDR3 sequences; less than 20% were seen once. The data originate from a study of molecular identifiers for immune sequencing clone quantification. Overall study findings and caveats: Amid 750,000 to 1,000,000 naive cells, spiked Jurkat TCR RNA from one cell was reportedly still detectable. A shared barcode on identical TCR molecules could lead to underestimated sizes for highly expanded clones.

The chain is built from TRBV30 and TRBJ2-1; D ambiguous. Specimen: naive CD8+ T cells from blood, with Jurkat cell RNA spiked in. Subset in this sample: FACS-sorted CD8+CD4-CCR7+CD45RA+ naive T cells. The clonotype comes from a human donor in good health. Some libraries in this study had Jurkat cell RNA spiked in. CDR3 in amino acids: CAWSVRVVSYNEQFF. DNA of the CDR3: TGTGCCTGGAGCGTACGTGTTGTCTCCTACAATGAGCAGTTCTTC.